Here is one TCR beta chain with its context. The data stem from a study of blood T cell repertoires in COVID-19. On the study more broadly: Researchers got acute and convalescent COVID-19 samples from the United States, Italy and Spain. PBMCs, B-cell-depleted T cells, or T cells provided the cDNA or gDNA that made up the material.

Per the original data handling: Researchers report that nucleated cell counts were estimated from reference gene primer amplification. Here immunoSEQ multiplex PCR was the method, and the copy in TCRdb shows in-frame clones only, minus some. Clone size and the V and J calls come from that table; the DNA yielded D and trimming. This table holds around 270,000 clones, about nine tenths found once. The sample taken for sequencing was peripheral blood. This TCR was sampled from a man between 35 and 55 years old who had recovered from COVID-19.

CDR3 in DNA: TGCGCCAGCAGCCAAGGGGGCCCAGGACAGGCCTACGGATACGAGCAGTACTTC. Amino acid sequence: CASSQGGPGQAYGYEQYF. The V and J genes are TRBV4-3 and TRBJ2-7; 7 bases line up with TRBD1. The CDR3 has 18 residues. Germline values: CDR1 LGHNA, CDR2 YSLEER. V shed 1 base and J 4 bases; nucleotides not matched to a gene: 16.